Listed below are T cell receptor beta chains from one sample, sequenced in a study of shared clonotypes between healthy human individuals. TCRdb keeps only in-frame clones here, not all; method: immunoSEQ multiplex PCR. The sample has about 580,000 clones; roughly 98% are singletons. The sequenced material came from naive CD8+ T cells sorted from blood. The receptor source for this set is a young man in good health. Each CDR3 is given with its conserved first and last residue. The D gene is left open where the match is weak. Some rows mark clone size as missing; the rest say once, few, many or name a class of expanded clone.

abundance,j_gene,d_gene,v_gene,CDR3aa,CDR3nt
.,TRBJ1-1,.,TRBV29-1,CSVMVLNTEAFF,TGCAGCGTTATGGTTTTGAACACTGAAGCTTTCTTT
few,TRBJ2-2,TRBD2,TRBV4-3,CASSQELAATVELFF,TGCGCCAGCAGCCAAGAACTAGCGGCCACCGTGGAGCTGTTTTTT
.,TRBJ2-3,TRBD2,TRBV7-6,CASSLAGVITDTQYF,TGTGCCAGCAGCCTAGCGGGAGTGATCACAGATACGCAGTATTTT
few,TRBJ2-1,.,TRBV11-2,CASSATQYHNEQFF,TGTGCCAGCAGCGCCACTCAGTACCACAATGAGCAGTTCTTC
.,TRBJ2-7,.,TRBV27,CASSSGPDEQYF,TGTGCCAGCAGTTCAGGGCCCGACGAGCAGTACTTC
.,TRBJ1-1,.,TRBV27,CASSLAVSGEAFF,TGTGCCAGCAGTTTAGCGGTATCGGGTGAAGCTTTCTTT
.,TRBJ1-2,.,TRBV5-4,CASSLWSRANYGYTF,TGTGCCAGCAGCTTGTGGAGCAGAGCTAACTATGGCTACACCTTC
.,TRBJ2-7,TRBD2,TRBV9,CASSGERDIDEQYF,TGTGCCAGCAGCGGGGAGCGGGATATCGACGAGCAGTACTTC
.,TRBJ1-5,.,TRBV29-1,CSVGVGGLNQPQHF,TGCAGCGTTGGCGTGGGGGGTTTGAATCAGCCCCAGCATTTT
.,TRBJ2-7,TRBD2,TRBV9,CASSVELAGIHEQYF,TGTGCCAGCAGCGTAGAACTAGCGGGAATACACGAGCAGTACTTC
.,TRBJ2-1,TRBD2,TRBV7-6,CASSYGLAGNYNEQFF,TGTGCCAGCAGCTATGGACTAGCGGGAAACTACAATGAGCAGTTCTTC
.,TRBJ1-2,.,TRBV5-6,CASSLNTGYGYTF,TGTGCCAGCAGCCTTAACACAGGGTATGGCTACACCTTC